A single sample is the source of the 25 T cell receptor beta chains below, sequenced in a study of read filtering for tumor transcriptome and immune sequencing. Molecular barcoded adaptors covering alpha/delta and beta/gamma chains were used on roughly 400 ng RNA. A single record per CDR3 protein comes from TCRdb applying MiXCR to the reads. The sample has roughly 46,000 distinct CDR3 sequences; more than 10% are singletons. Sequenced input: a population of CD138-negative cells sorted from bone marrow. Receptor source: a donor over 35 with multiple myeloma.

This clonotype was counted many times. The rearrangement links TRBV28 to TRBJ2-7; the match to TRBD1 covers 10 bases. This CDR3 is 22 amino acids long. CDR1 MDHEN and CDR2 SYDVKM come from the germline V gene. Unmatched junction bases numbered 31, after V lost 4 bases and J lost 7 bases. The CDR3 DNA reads TGTGCCAGCAGTTCTGGTATGGGCAAAAAAACGGAGGACAGGGGGAATTGGGGGGAGCAGTACTTC. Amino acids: CASSSGMGKKTEDRGNWGEQYF.

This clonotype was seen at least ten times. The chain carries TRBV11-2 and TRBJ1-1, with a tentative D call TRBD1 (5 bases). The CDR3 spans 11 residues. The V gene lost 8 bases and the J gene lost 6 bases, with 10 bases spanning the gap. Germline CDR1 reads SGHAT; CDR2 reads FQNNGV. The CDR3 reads CASRTGAEAFF. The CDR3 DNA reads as TGTGCCAGCCGCACAGGCGCTGAAGCTTTCTTT. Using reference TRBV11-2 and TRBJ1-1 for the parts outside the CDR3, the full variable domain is EAGVAQSPRYKIIEKRQSVAFWCNPISGHATLYWYQQILGQGPKLLIQFQNNGVVDDSQLPKDRFSAERLKGVDSTLKIQPAKLEDSAVYLCASRTGAEAFFGQGTRLTVV.

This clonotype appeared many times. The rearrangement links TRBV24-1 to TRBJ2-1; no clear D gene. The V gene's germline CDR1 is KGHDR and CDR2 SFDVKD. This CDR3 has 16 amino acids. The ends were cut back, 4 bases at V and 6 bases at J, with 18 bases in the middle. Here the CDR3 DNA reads TGTGCCACCAGTGACCCCACAGCCGAGAACGGCAATGAGCAGTTCTTC. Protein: CATSDPTAENGNEQFF.

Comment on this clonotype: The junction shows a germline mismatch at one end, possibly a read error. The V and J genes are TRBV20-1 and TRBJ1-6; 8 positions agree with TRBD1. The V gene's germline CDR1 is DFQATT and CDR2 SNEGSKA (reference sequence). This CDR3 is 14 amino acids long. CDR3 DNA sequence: TGCAGTGCTAGGGCAGGGGGCCTTGATTCACCCCTCTACTTT. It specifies CSARAGGLDSPLYF.

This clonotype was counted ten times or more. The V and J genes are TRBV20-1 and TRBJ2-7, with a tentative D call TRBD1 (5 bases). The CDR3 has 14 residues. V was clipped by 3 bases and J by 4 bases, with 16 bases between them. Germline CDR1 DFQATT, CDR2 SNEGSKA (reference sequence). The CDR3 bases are TGCAGTGCTAGCCCCGGATCTCGACAGTACGAGCAGTACTTC. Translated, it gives CSASPGSRQYEQYF.

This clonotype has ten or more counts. The CDR3 region has the DNA TGCGCCAGCAGCCAATCTAGCGGGAGTAACACCGGGGAGCTGTTTTTT. This encodes CASSQSSGSNTGELFF. V usage is TRBV4-3 and J usage is TRBJ2-2; 10 bases are a match to TRBD2. V trimming: 2 bases; J trimming: 2 bases; junction bases outside the gene matches: 2. Germline values: CDR1 LGHNA, CDR2 YSLEER. The CDR3 is 16 residues long.

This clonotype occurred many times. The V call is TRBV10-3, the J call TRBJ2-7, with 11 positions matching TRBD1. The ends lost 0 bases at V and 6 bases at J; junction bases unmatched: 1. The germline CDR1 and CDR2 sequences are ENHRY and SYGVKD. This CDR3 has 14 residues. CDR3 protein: CAISESGQGVEQYF. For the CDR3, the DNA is TGTGCCATCAGTGAGTCGGGACAGGGGGTCGAGCAGTACTTC.

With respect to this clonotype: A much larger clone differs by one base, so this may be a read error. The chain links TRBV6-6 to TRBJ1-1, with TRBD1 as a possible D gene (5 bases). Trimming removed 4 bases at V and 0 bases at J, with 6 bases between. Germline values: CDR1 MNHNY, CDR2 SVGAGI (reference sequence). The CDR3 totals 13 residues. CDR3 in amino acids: CASSWGVNTEAFF. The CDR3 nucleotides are TGTGCCAGCAGTTGGGGGGTGAACACTGAAGCTTTCTTT.

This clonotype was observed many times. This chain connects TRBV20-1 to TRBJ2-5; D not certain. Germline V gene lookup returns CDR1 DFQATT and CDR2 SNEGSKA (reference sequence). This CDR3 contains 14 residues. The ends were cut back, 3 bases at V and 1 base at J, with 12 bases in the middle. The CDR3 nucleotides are TGCAGTGCTAGCGTCCCGGTATCCCAAGAGACCCAGTACTTC. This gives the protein CSASVPVSQETQYF.

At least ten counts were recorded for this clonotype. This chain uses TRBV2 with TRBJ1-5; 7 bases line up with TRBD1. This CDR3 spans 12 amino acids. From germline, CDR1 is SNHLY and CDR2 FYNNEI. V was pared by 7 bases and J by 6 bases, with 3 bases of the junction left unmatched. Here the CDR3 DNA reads TGTGCCAGCAACAGGGGAAGTCAGCCCCAGCATTTT. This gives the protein CASNRGSQPQHF.

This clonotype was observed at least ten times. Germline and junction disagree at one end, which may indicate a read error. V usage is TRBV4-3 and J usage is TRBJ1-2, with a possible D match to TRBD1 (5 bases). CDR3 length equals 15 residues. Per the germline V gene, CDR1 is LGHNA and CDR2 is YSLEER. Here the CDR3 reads CASSQEYSGNYGYTF. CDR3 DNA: TGTGCCAGCAGCCAAGAATATTCAGGGAACTATGGCTACACCTTC.

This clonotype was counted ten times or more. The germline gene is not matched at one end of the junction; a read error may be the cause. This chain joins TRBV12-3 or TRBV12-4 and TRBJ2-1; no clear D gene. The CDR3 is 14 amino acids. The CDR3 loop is CASSRGGSYNEQIF. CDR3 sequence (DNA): TGTGCCAGCAGTAGAGGCGGCTCCTACAATGAGCAGATCTTC.

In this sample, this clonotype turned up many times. The CDR3, as DNA: TGTGCCAGCAGAATCAGGGGCCTCAATCAGCCCCAGCATTTT. It translates to CASRIRGLNQPQHF. This chain uses TRBV12-3 or TRBV12-4 with TRBJ1-5; D is perhaps TRBD1 (6 bases). This CDR3 has 14 residues. V was pared by 6 bases and J by 3 bases, with 12 bases between.

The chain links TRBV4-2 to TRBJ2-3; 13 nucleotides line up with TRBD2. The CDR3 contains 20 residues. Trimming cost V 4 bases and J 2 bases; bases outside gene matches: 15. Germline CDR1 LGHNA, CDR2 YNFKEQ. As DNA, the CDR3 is TGTGCCAGCAGCCGATCGCTGGGGCCCGGACTAGCGGGAGCCACAGATACGCAGTATTTT. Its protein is CASSRSLGPGLAGATDTQYF.

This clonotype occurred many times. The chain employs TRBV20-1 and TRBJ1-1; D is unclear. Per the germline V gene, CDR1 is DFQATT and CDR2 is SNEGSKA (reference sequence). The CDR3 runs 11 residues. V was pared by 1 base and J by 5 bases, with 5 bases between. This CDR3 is CSARVLTEAFF. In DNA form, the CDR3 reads TGCAGTGCTAGAGTACTAACTGAAGCTTTCTTT.

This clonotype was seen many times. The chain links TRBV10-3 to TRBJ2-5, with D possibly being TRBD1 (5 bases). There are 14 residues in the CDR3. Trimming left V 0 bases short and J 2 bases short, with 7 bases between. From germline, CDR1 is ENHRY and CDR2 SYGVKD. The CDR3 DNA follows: TGTGCCATCAGTGAGTCGGGGCAGCAAGAGACCCAGTACTTC. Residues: CAISESGQQETQYF.

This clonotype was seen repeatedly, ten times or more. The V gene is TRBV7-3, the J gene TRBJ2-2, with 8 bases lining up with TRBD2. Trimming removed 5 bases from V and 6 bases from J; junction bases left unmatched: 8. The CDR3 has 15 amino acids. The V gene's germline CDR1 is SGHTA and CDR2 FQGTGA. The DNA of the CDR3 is TGTGCCAGCAGCCCAGAGCGGGGGTATCCCGGGGAGCTGTTTTTT. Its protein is CASSPERGYPGELFF.

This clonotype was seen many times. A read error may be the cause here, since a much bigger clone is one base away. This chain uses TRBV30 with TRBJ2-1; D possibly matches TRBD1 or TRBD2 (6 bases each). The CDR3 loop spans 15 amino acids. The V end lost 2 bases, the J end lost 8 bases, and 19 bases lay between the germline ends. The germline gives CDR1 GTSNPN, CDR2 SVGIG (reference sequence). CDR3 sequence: CAWSNPATGRHEQFF. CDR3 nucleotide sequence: TGTGCCTGGAGTAACCCCGCAACAGGGAGGCATGAGCAGTTCTTC.

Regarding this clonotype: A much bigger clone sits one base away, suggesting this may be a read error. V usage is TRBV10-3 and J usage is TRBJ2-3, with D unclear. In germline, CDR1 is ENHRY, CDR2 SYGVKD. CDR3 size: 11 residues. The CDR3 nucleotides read TGTGCCATCATGAGTGGGATCACGCGGTATTTT. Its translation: CAIMSGITRYF.

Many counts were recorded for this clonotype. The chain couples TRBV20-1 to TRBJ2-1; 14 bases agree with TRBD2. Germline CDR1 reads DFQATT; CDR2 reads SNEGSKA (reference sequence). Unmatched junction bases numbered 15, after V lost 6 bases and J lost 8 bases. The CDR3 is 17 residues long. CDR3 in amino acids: CSAVPGTSGRMGDEQFF. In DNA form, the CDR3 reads TGCAGTGCCGTACCCGGGACTAGCGGGAGAATGGGCGATGAGCAGTTCTTC.

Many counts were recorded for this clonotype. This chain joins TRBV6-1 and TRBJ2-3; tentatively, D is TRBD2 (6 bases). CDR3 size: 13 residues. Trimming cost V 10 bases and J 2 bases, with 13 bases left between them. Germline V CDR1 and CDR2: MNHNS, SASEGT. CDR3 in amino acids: CANAGRPTDTQYF. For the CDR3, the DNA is TGTGCCAACGCCGGGAGACCCACAGATACGCAGTATTTT.

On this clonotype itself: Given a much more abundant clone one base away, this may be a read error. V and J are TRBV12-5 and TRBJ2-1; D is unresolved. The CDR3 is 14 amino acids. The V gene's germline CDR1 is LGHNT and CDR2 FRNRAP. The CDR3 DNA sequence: TGTGCTAGTGGTTTGTTTTCCTCCTACAAGGAGCAGTTCTTC. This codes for CASGLFSSYKEQFF. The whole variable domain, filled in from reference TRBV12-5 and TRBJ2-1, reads DARVTQTPRHKVTEMGQEVTMRCQPILGHNTVFWYRQTMMQGLELLAYFRNRAPLDDSGMPKDRFSAEMPDATLATLKIQPSEPRDSAVYFCASGLFSSYKEQFFGPGTRLTVL.

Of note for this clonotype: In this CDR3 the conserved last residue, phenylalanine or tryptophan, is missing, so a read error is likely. CDR3 nucleotide sequence: TGCGCCAGTACGGTTGGTAGCGGGAGGGCTGCAAGTGAGCAGTTCTTA. Its translation: CASTVGSGRAASEQFL. The chain links TRBV19 to TRBJ2-1; 11 bases align to TRBD2. Germline V gene data show CDR1 as LNHDA and CDR2 as SQIVND (reference sequence). The CDR3 sequence is 16 residues long.

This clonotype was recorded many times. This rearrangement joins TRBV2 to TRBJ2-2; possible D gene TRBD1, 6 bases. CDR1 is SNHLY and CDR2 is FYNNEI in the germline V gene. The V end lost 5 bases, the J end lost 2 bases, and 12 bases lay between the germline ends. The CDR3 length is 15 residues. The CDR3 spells CASSLDRQNTGELFF. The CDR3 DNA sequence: TGTGCCAGCAGTCTGGACAGACAAAACACCGGGGAGCTGTTTTTT.

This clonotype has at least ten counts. The CDR3 loop is CASSFGQGMMGEQYF. The CDR3 DNA reads TGTGCCAGCAGTTTCGGGCAGGGCATGATGGGCGAGCAGTACTTC. This sequence joins TRBV28 and TRBJ2-7; D is possibly TRBD1 (5 bases). This CDR3 is 15 amino acids long. Germline assignment: CDR1 MDHEN and CDR2 SYDVKM. The germline V and J ends were trimmed by 3 bases and 6 bases, with 18 bases remaining between them.